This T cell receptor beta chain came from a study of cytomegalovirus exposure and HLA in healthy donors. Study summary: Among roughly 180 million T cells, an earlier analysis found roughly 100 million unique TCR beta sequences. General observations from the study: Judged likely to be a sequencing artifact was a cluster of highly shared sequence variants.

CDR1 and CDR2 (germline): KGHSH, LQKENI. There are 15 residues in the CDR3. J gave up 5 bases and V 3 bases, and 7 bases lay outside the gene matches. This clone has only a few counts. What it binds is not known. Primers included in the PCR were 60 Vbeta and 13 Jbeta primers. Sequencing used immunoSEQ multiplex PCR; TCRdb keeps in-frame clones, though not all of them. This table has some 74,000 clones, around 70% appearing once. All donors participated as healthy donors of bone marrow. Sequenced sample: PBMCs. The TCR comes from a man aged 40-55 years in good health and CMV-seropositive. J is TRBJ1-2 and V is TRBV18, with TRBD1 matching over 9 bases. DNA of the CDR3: TGTGCCAGCTCACCTAATCCGACAGGGGGATATGGCTACACCTTC. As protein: CASSPNPTGGYGYTF.